The clone carrying this TCR beta chain has just a few counts. This CDR3 region has 15 residues. Germline V CDR1 and CDR2: SNHLY, FYNNEI. The V end was cut by 5 bases, the J end by 2 bases, with 13 bases between. Original analysis: From reference gene primer amplification, estimates of nucleated cell counts were derived. Some clones are missing from TCRdb's copy, which holds only in-frame ones; the method was immunoSEQ multiplex PCR. D and trimming were read from the DNA, whereas the V and J calls and clone size are those reported in that table. Of around 120,000 clones in the sample, around 90% were seen once. These data belong to a study of blood T cell repertoires in COVID-19. In the study overall: The study drew acute and convalescent COVID-19 samples from the United States, Italy and Spain. Sample material is recorded as cDNA or gDNA derived from T cells, B-cell-depleted T cells, or PBMCs.

This clonotype was sampled from a man aged 45-60 years with active COVID-19. The sequenced sample consisted of peripheral blood. The J gene is TRBJ1-5, the V gene TRBV2; D may be TRBD1 (5 bases). CDR3 sequence (DNA): TGTGCCAGCAGTCCTAGGGGCGGTGGCAATCAGCCCCAGCATTTT. This gives the protein CASSPRGGGNQPQHF.